This TCR beta chain was identified during a study of tumor-infiltrating lymphocytes in primary liver carcinoma. Background on the study: Surgeons resected the patients' primary liver carcinomas. Maximum tumor diameters ranged from roughly 4.2 to 10 cm, stage T1-T3 N0M0.

For this clonotype: Its cognate antigen is unknown.

The blood RNA (from unsorted whole blood) was obtained, and germline DNA was also extracted. V was shortened by 1 base and J by 0 bases, with 12 bases between the two germline ends. This CDR3 is 17 amino acids long. Germline CDR1 MGHDK, CDR2 SYGVNS. Starting material of 500 to 600 ng total RNA yielded TCR beta cDNA via a constant-region primer. Researchers made the TCR beta libraries by running three nested multiplex PCR rounds with slightly modified ARM-PCR. With TRBV1-TRBV30 forward primers and a C-beta reverse primer, the first two PCR rounds were run for nine to eleven cycles each. Each CDR3 protein gets one entry after TCRdb re-called the multiplex PCR reads with MiXCR. The sample yields hundreds of thousands of distinct CDR3 sequences, 58% seen once. General study results and limits: When set against blood, tumors had a significantly higher top-250-clone fraction (p = 0.039).

The receptor was isolated from a woman aged 25 to 39 with primary liver carcinoma and hepatitis B virus infection. V is TRBV25-1 and J is TRBJ2-2; TRBD2 might be the D (6 bases). Sequenced: peripheral blood. CDR3 DNA sequence: TGTGCCAGCAGTGAATTTGATGGAGGGTCGAACACCGGGGAGCTGTTTTTT. It is translated as CASSEFDGGSNTGELFF. The complete variable domain, with remaining parts taken from reference TRBV25-1 and TRBJ2-2, reads EADIYQTPRYLVIGTGKKITLECSQTMGHDKMYWYQQDPGMELHLIHYSYGVNSTEKGDLSSESTVSRIRTEHFPLTLESARPSHTSQYLCASSEFDGGSNTGELFFGEGSRLTVL.